One T cell receptor beta chain is described in this entry. The assay was immunoSEQ multiplex PCR, and TCRdb's table has in-frame clones only and misses some. The sample lists more than 120,000 clones, around 90% occurring once. Germline CDR1 is MNHEY and CDR2 is SMNVEV (reference sequence). The CDR3 runs to 12 residues. V was shortened by 4 bases and J by 5 bases, with 8 bases between the two germline ends. The data stem from a study of control samples from healthy donors and cancer patients. The specimen sequenced was blood. The genes are TRBV27 and TRBJ1-1; no clear D gene. The sequence was obtained from a man under 40 in good health. CDR3 DNA: TGTGCCAGCAGTTCGGGAGTAACTGAAGCTTTCTTT. Amino acids: CASSSGVTEAFF.